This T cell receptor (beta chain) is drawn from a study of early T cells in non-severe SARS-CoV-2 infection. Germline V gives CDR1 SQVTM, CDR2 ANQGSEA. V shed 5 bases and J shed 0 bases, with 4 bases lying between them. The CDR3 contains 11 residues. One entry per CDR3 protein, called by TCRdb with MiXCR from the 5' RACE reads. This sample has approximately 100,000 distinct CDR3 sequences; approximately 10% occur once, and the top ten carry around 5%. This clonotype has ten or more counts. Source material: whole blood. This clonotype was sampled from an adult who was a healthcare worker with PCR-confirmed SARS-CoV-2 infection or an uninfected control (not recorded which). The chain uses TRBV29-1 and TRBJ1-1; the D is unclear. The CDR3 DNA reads TGCAGCGTTATCGTGAACACTGAAGCTTTCTTT. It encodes CSVIVNTEAFF.